This T cell receptor beta chain derives from a study of T-cell reconstitution after alpha-beta-depleted transplantation in children. Study-wide results and limits: There were reportedly several hundred expanded graft clones from which alpha-beta T cells came about two months after transplant. Some patients showed high day-60 TCRbeta diversity, which derived from surviving recipient T cells and thymic progenitors. One year after transplant, T-cell counts and diversity came mostly from newly produced T cells.

The table lists this clonotype with many counts. The target antigen is unknown. The CDR3 has 15 amino acids. V shed 1 base, J shed 1 base, and the junction held 0 bases outside the gene matches. Looked up from germline, CDR1 is SNHLY and CDR2 is FYNNEI. During its preparation, the TCRbeta library received unique molecular identifiers. MiXCR, run by TCRdb on the PCR reads, gives a single entry per CDR3 protein. The sample holds roughly 100,000 distinct CDR3 sequences, 6% seen once. The chain carries TRBV2 and TRBJ2-5, with TRBD2 matching over 10 bases. The TCR comes from a female patient aged 2 to 10 who had a stem cell transplant for Fanconi anemia, so the T cells may come from the graft donor. Here the sequenced sample was PBMCs, mostly from graft donor cells, taken 60 days after TCRalphabeta/CD19-depleted stem cell transplant. This CDR3 reads CASSEGTSGQETQYF. CDR3 sequence (DNA): TGTGCCAGCAGTGAAGGGACTAGCGGCCAAGAGACCCAGTACTTC.